This TCR beta chain derives from a study of shared clonotypes between healthy human individuals. The V end lost 4 bases, the J end lost 6 bases, and 12 bases lay between the germline ends. Germline CDR1 is WNHNN and CDR2 is SYGVQD (reference sequence). The CDR3 extends over 14 amino acids. Method: immunoSEQ multiplex PCR; TCRdb's copy keeps in-frame clones and lacks some. Among around 750,000 clones listed, roughly 70% were seen once. The receptor was derived from a woman in her thirties in good health. Sample: memory CD4+ T cells sorted from blood. Specified subset: CD45RA-negative fraction. V and J are TRBV10-1 and TRBJ2-2, with a weak D call TRBD2 (5 bases). For the CDR3, the DNA is TGCGCCAGCAGTGCCGGGGTGGGTGCCGGGGAGCTGTTTTTT. It specifies CASSAGVGAGELFF.